This T cell receptor (beta chain) was recovered during a study of OX40 agonist ivuxolimab in advanced cancers. Study conclusions and caveats: Some nonresponders also had low normalized T-cell clonal expansion.

Assay used: immunoSEQ multiplex PCR; TCRdb lists only in-frame clones, some missing. The sample contains around 40,000 clones, more than 70% of which appear only once. Sampling of blood occurred at baseline, cycle 4 day 1, and cycle 7 day 1. The CDR3 has 15 residues. The ends lost 7 bases at V and 7 bases at J; junction bases unmatched: 14. Germline values: CDR1 SGHRS, CDR2 YFSETQ. This clone was picked up a small number of times. The antigen is not known. The TCR comes from an adult with an advanced solid tumor such as melanoma, head and neck, liver or kidney cancer. Sequenced here: CD4+ or CD8+ T cells sorted from blood, sampled in a trial of the OX40 agonist ivuxolimab. V gene TRBV5-1 combines with J gene TRBJ2-1; 7 bases agree with TRBD1. The CDR3 coding sequence is TGCGCCAGCGATACAGGGGTGAGTAAGAAAAATGAGCAGTTCTTC. As protein: CASDTGVSKKNEQFF.